This TCR beta chain was captured in a study of T cells in Graves' hyperthyroidism and ophthalmopathy. Across the whole study: Sampling of peripheral blood happened at initial diagnosis, prior to any treatment.

In this sample, this clonotype turned up many times. Using RNA transcripts as the source, TCR beta CDR3 regions were amplified. The TCR CDR3 first-round RT-PCR relied on the HTBI primer set. TCRdb fed the multiplex PCR reads into MiXCR, producing one record per CDR3 protein. The sample gives some 380,000 distinct CDR3 sequences, approximately 15% of which show up once; more than 20% is in the top ten. Not enrolled were patients with uncontrolled infection, other autoimmune disease, pregnancy or lactation. Orbital computed tomography and thyroid ultrasound, together with serum TRAb and thyroxine and clinical symptoms, were used for diagnoses. Sequencing was performed on blood. This receptor was identified in a man aged 25 to 40 with Graves' hyperthyroidism that later progressed to Graves' ophthalmopathy.

The CDR3 reads CASSLGHSTWGTEAFF. The CDR3 nucleotides are TGCGCCAGCAGCTTGGGCCACAGTACGTGGGGCACTGAAGCTTTCTTT. J is TRBJ1-1 and V is TRBV5-1; no firm D call. There are 16 residues in the CDR3. CDR1 is SGHRS, CDR2 YFSETQ, per germline. V was clipped by 0 bases and J by 4 bases, with 16 bases between them. Using reference TRBV5-1 and TRBJ1-1 for the parts outside the CDR3, the full variable domain is KAGVTQTPRYLIKTRGQQVTLSCSPISGHRSVSWYQQTPGQGLQFLFEYFSETQRNKGNFPGRFSGRQFSNSRSEMNVSTLELGDSALYLCASSLGHSTWGTEAFFGQGTRLTVV.